Listed below are T cell receptor beta chains from one sample, sequenced in a study of cytomegalovirus exposure and HLA in healthy donors. Sequencing used immunoSEQ multiplex PCR; TCRdb keeps in-frame clones, though not all of them. The table has about 180,000 clones, 80% to 90% seen once. The sample consisted of PBMCs. These receptors came from a male donor in good health and CMV-seronegative. Both conserved end residues are part of each CDR3. The order of the fields is D gene, V gene, clone size, J gene, CDR3 length, CDR3 protein, CDR3 DNA. The D gene is left open where the match is weak. Clone size is stated in some rows and not others, as once, few, many or a class when expanded.

>TRBD1|TRBV28|NA|TRBJ2-7|15
CASSYPGTGFYEQYF
TGTGCCAGCAGTTATCCCGGGACAGGGTTCTACGAGCAGTACTTC
>NA|TRBV9|NA|TRBJ2-7|14
CASSVGQASYEQYF
TGTGCCAGCAGCGTAGGACAGGCCTCCTACGAGCAGTACTTC
>TRBD1|TRBV6-5|NA|TRBJ2-5|15
CASSSQDRIQETQYF
TGTGCCAGCAGTTCCCAGGACAGGATCCAAGAGACCCAGTACTTC
>NA|TRBV2|NA|TRBJ1-2|14
CASSEGAGFYGYTF
TGTGCCAGCAGTGAAGGCGCGGGCTTCTATGGCTACACCTTC
>TRBD1|TRBV5-6|NA|TRBJ1-2|15
CASSLAARGLSGYPF
TGTGCCAGCAGCTTGGCGGCCAGGGGGCTGTCTGGCTACCCCTTC
>TRBD1|TRBV6-6|NA|TRBJ1-1|15
CASRGDRGVRLEAFF
TGTGCCAGCAGAGGGGACAGGGGGGTTCGGTTGGAAGCTTTCTTT
>TRBD1|TRBV19|NA|TRBJ1-1|15
CASSMGAGGHTEAFF
TGTGCCAGTAGTATGGGGGCAGGGGGACACACTGAAGCTTTCTTT
>TRBD1|TRBV6-5|once|TRBJ2-7|14
CASSYDRDSYEQYF
TGTGCCAGCAGTTATGACAGGGACTCCTACGAGCAGTACTTC
>NA|TRBV7-9|NA|TRBJ1-4|13
CASSLQRGEKLFF
TGTGCCAGCAGCCTCCAGCGAGGGGAAAAACTGTTTTTT
>NA|TRBV5-4|NA|TRBJ1-2|15
CASSLALQGDYGYTF
TGTGCCAGCAGCTTGGCTCTACAGGGTGACTATGGCTACACCTTC
>NA|TRBV19|NA|TRBJ1-2|12
CASSRWLLGYTF
TGTGCCAGTAGTAGGTGGCTCTTGGGCTACACCTTC
>TRBD2|TRBV5-1|NA|TRBJ2-1|18
CASSLTSGAQNLYNEQFF
TGCGCCAGCAGCTTGACTAGCGGGGCCCAAAACCTCTACAATGAGCAGTTCTTC
>NA|TRBV4-2|few|TRBJ1-1|13
CASRYTVNTEAFF
TGTGCCAGCAGGTATACAGTGAACACTGAAGCTTTCTTT
>TRBD1|TRBV27|NA|TRBJ2-2|16
CASSLSGTVSTGELFF
TGTGCCAGCAGTTTATCGGGGACAGTTTCCACCGGGGAGCTGTTTTTT
>NA|TRBV7-9|NA|TRBJ1-1|15
CASSPQPQGNTEAFF
TGTGCCAGCAGCCCCCAACCACAGGGGAACACTGAAGCTTTCTTT